This T cell receptor beta chain was sequenced for a study of tumor-infiltrating lymphocytes in oesophageal squamous cell carcinoma. CDR3 length: 14 amino acids. Germline assignment: CDR1 SGHAT and CDR2 FQNNGV. Trimming took off 0 bases at V and 9 bases at J, with 12 bases between the two ends. TCRdb itself ran the PCR reads through MiXCR, one entry per CDR3 protein. The sample yields almost 20,000 distinct CDR3 sequences, under 40% seen once. The receptor was derived from a male donor with esophageal squamous cell carcinoma. The sample comprised blood. The rearrangement uses TRBV11-2 and TRBJ1-5; D unclear. The CDR3 region is CASSLDREPRPQHF. Here the CDR3 DNA reads TGTGCCAGCAGCTTAGACCGCGAGCCTCGGCCCCAGCATTTT.